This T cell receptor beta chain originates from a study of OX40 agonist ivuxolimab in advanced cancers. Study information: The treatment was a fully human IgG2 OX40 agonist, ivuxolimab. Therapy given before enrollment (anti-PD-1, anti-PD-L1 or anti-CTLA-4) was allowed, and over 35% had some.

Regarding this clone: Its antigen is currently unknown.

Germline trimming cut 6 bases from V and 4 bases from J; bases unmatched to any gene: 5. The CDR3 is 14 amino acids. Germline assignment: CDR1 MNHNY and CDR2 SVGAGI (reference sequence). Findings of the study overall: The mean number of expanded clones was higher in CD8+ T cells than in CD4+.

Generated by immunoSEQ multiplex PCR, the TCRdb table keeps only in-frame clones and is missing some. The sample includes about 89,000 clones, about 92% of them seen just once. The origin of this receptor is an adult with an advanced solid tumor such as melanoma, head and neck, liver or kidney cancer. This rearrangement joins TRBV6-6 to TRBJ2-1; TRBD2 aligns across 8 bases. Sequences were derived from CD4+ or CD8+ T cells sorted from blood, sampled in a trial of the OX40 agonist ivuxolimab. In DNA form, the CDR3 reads TGTGCCAGCAGGAGACTAGCGCCATACAATGAGCAGTTCTTC. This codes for CASRRLAPYNEQFF.